These 8 T cell receptor beta chains came from one sample sequenced in a study of blood T cell repertoires in COVID-19. Some clones are missing from TCRdb's copy, which holds only in-frame ones; the method was immunoSEQ multiplex PCR. The table shows more than 250,000 clones, with approximately 88% occurring only once. Material for sequencing was peripheral blood. These receptors came from a woman aged 25 to 45 with COVID-19, enrolled during active disease.

The J gene is TRBJ1-1, the V gene TRBV5-6; D perhaps matches TRBD1 (6 bases). Deletions cut 2 bases from V and 4 bases from J, with 15 bases between. The CDR3 contains 15 residues. Germline V gives CDR1 SGHDT, CDR2 YYEEEE. CDR3 DNA sequence: TGTGCCAGCAGCTTTGCCAGGGGCTCGGGCACTGAAGCTTTCTTT. It codes for CASSFARGSGTEAFF.

This clone was observed once. The chain joins TRBV6-6 to TRBJ1-2; 9 bases are a match to TRBD1. The CDR3 is 15 residues long. From germline, CDR1 is MNHNY and CDR2 SVGAGI (reference sequence). The V and J ends lost 3 bases and 2 bases, in that order; junction bases with no gene match: 4. In nucleotides, the CDR3 is TGTGCCAGCAGTTATGGGGACAGGGTGAACTATGGCTACACCTTC. This translates into CASSYGDRVNYGYTF.

The chain couples TRBV5-1 to TRBJ2-7; 7 bases align to TRBD1. The germline V gene encodes CDR1 SGHRS and CDR2 YFSETQ. This CDR3 has 14 residues. Losses at the gene ends were 0 bases for V and 7 bases for J; bases not matched to a gene: 7. The CDR3 here is CASSLEGAVEEQYF. The CDR3 bases are TGCGCCAGCAGCTTGGAGGGGGCGGTGGAGGAGCAGTACTTC.

The J gene is TRBJ1-1, the V gene TRBV27; weak D call: TRBD1 (5 bases). V was pared by 9 bases and J by 1 base, with 12 bases between. There are 13 residues in the CDR3. Germline V lookup: CDR1 MNHEY, CDR2 SMNVEV (reference sequence). CDR3 amino acids: CASKGLGNTEAFF. In DNA form, the CDR3 reads TGTGCCAGTAAGGGGTTGGGGAACACTGAAGCTTTCTTT.

In regard to this clone: Other nucleotide sequences in the sample specify the same CDR3. V and J are TRBV5-1 and TRBJ2-2, with 11 bases matching TRBD1. There are 14 residues in the CDR3. The germline gives CDR1 SGHRS, CDR2 YFSETQ. The V and J ends lost 5 bases and 6 bases, in that order; junction bases with no gene match: 3. The CDR3 loop reads CASSPGQGAGELFF. The CDR3 region has the DNA TGCGCCAGCAGTCCGGGACAGGGGGCCGGGGAGCTGTTTTTT.

A few counts support this clone. The chain combines TRBV9 with TRBJ1-2, with TRBD1 matching 8 bases. Germline lookup yields CDR1 SGDLS and CDR2 YYNGEE. V lost 3 bases to trimming and J lost 3 bases; unmatched junction nucleotides: 7. This CDR3 has 15 residues. The CDR3 loop reads CASSARQGSDYGYTF. CDR3 bases: TGTGCCAGCAGCGCCCGACAGGGGTCCGACTATGGCTACACCTTC.

Of note for this clone: Other nucleotide sequences in the sample specify the same CDR3. The genes are TRBV19 and TRBJ2-7; D perhaps matches TRBD1 (5 bases). Germline V CDR1 and CDR2: LNHDA, SQIVND (reference sequence). The V and J ends lost 3 bases and 4 bases respectively, with 7 bases between them. The CDR3 spans 12 residues. Here the CDR3 reads CASSISGYEQYF. The CDR3 DNA follows: TGTGCCAGTAGTATTTCAGGGTACGAGCAGTACTTC. Drawing the rest from reference TRBV19 and TRBJ2-7, the complete variable domain is DGGITQSPKYLFRKEGQNVTLSCEQNLNHDAMYWYRQDPGQGLRLIYYSQIVNDFQKGDIAEGYSVSREKKESFPLTVTSAQKNPTAFYLCASSISGYEQYFGPGTRLTVT.

This clone was counted between two and nine times. The chain recombines TRBV24-1 with TRBJ2-2; 8 nucleotides match TRBD1. The germline V gene has CDR1 KGHDR and CDR2 SFDVKD. V shed 8 bases and J 3 bases; nucleotides not matched to a gene: 19. The CDR3 is 19 residues long. CDR3 sequence reads: CATITGTGHLFVYTGELFF. The CDR3 DNA follows: TGTGCCACCATCACCGGGACAGGCCATCTCTTTGTATACACCGGGGAGCTGTTTTTT.